The entry below describes one TCR beta chain. These data come from a study of blood T cell repertoires in COVID-19. Across the study: Sources were T cells, B-cell-depleted T cells, or PBMCs; the material itself was cDNA or gDNA.

The assay was immunoSEQ multiplex PCR, and TCRdb's table has in-frame clones only and misses some. This table has about 430,000 clones, around nine tenths appearing once. Trimming took 8 bases from V and 7 from J, leaving 17 bases between them. The CDR3 spans 13 residues. Sequencing used PBMCs or T cells enriched from blood (not recorded which). The J gene is TRBJ1-2, the V gene TRBV12-3 or TRBV12-4; a possible D gene is TRBD1 (6 bases). This clonotype was sampled from a woman aged 18 to 35 who had been exposed to COVID-19. The CDR3 DNA sequence: TGTGCCAGCTACCCGGGGGGCGCCGGTGGCTACACCTTC. This codes for CASYPGGAGGYTF.